This T cell receptor (beta chain) was retrieved from a study of cytotoxic CD8 clonotypes in ibrutinib-treated CLL. Study-level background: After median about 5.5 years, around 14 stayed in remission, approximately 12 progressed; responses approximately 24 partial, 2 complete. Among the samples, the mean was roughly 260,000 productive templates and 85,000 to 95,000 productive rearrangements.

Data came from immunoSEQ multiplex PCR; TCRdb stores just in-frame clones and leaves some out. The sample consists of approximately 150,000 clones, nearly 90% of them appearing once. CDR3 length equals 15 residues. The germline CDR1 and CDR2 sequences are LNHDA and SQIVND (reference sequence). Losses at the gene ends were 1 base for V and 9 bases for J; bases not matched to a gene: 9. Comment on this clone: Its antigen is not identified.

Study conclusions and caveats: Baseline levels were approached again at progression, after clonality had risen at ibrutinib response. The study found baseline clonality above age-matched healthy donors, tracking circulating CD8+ T-cell counts.

This chain uses TRBV19 with TRBJ2-1; 7 positions match TRBD2. Sequences were derived from PBMCs, sampled at disease progression, from a patient treated with ibrutinib. The TCR comes from a human donor with chronic lymphocytic leukemia. The CDR3, as DNA: TGTGCCAGTAGTATAGGTGGGAGGGCCTTTGGTGAGCAGTTCTTC. It codes for CASSIGGRAFGEQFF. The full variable domain, its missing parts supplied by reference TRBV19 and TRBJ2-1, is DGGITQSPKYLFRKEGQNVTLSCEQNLNHDAMYWYRQDPGQGLRLIYYSQIVNDFQKGDIAEGYSVSREKKESFPLTVTSAQKNPTAFYLCASSIGGRAFGEQFFGPGTRLTVL.